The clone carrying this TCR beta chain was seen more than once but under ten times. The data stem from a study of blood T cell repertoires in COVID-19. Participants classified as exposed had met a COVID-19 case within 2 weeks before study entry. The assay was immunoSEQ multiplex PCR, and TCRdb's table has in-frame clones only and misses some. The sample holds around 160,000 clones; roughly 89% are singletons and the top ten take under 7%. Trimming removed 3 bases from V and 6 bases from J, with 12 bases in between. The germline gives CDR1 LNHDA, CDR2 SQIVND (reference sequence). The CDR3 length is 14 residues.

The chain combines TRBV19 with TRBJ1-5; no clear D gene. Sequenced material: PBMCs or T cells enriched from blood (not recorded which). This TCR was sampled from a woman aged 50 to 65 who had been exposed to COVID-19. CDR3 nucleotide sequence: TGTGCCAGTAGTATCGGTACAGCCGCTCAGCCCCAGCATTTT. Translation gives CASSIGTAAQPQHF.